These T cell receptor beta chains were read from a single sample in a study of T cells after yellow fever vaccination. TCRdb used MiXCR to reprocess the 5' RACE reads, holding one entry per CDR3 protein. The data hold about 220,000 distinct CDR3 sequences, with approximately 3% observed a single time. This specimen was CD4+ T cells sorted from PBMCs, taken 10 days after the yellow fever booster vaccination. All receptors derive from a man younger than 35 who received the YFV17D yellow fever vaccine. Each CDR3 is given with its conserved first and last residue. D genes are given only for firm matches. Rows give clone size only sometimes, using once, few, many, or a class for an expanded clone.

D gene,J gene,clone size,V gene,CDR3 protein,CDR3 DNA
-,TRBJ2-1,-,TRBV4-3,CASSQGDEQFF,TGCGCCAGCAGCCAAGGGGATGAGCAGTTCTTC
-,TRBJ1-2,-,TRBV19,CASSNRDTAILYTF,TGTGCCAGTAGCAACCGGGACACAGCGATTTTATACACCTTC
TRBD1,TRBJ1-2,many,TRBV2,CASRDQGGLANYGYTF,TGTGCCAGCAGAGATCAGGGGGGGCTAGCTAACTATGGCTACACCTTC
TRBD2,TRBJ2-3,few,TRBV12-3/TRBV12-4,CASSTGTSRPTDTQYF,TGTGCCAGCAGTACTGGGACTAGCCGGCCCACAGATACGCAGTATTTT
-,TRBJ1-6,-,TRBV5-1,CASSLDPSTDNSPLHF,TGCGCCAGCAGCTTGGACCCGAGCACCGATAATTCACCCCTCCACTTT
-,TRBJ2-5,few,TRBV20-1,CSAREGAAVKETQYF,TGCAGTGCCCGGGAGGGGGCGGCGGTAAAAGAGACCCAGTACTTC
TRBD1,TRBJ2-3,many,TRBV12-5,CASSYQGADTQYF,TGTGCTAGTTCGTACCAGGGGGCAGATACGCAGTATTTT
-,TRBJ2-5,many,TRBV7-2,CASSPHQRETQYF,TGTGCCAGCAGCCCGCACCAACGAGAGACCCAGTACTTC
-,TRBJ1-6,many,TRBV7-6,CASRFDRSFGTLHF,TGTGCCAGCAGGTTCGACAGGTCCTTTGGGACCCTCCACTTT
-,TRBJ2-1,-,TRBV6-2/TRBV6-3,CASSYYGYNEQFF,TGTGCCAGCAGTTACTACGGGTACAATGAGCAGTTCTTC
-,TRBJ2-5,many,TRBV4-3,CASSQGFFRGETQYF,TGCGCCAGCAGCCAAGGTTTCTTCCGGGGGGAGACCCAGTACTTC
-,TRBJ2-1,many,TRBV12-3/TRBV12-4,CASSPGTINEQFF,TGTGCCAGCAGCCCTGGGACAATCAATGAGCAGTTCTTC
-,TRBJ1-2,few,TRBV3-1,CASSQDPRTDYGYTF,TGTGCCAGCAGCCAAGATCCGAGGACGGACTATGGCTACACCTTC
-,TRBJ2-6,-,TRBV12-3/TRBV12-4,CASSPRHSGANVLTF,TGTGCCAGCAGTCCTCGTCACTCTGGGGCCAACGTCCTGACTTTC
-,TRBJ1-1,few,TRBV4-3,CASSQDAVAEAFF,TGCGCCAGCAGCCAAGATGCGGTAGCTGAAGCTTTCTTT